Each of the 2 T cell receptor beta chains below was sequenced from the same sample in a study of T cells in Graves' hyperthyroidism and ophthalmopathy. Amplification of TCR beta CDR3 regions was performed using RNA transcripts as template. A set of HTBI primers served as the primers for a first-round RT-PCR of the TCR CDR3. A single record per CDR3 protein comes from TCRdb applying MiXCR to the multiplex PCR reads. The table has 390,000 or so distinct CDR3 sequences, about 15% seen once. The sequenced sample consisted of blood. The receptors derive from a young man with Graves' ophthalmopathy.

This clonotype has a count of ten or more. CDR3 loop: CSAGGRSSGNTIYF. The CDR3, as DNA: TGCAGTGCCGGGGGACGGAGCTCTGGAAACACCATATATTTT. The chain uses TRBV20-1 and TRBJ1-3, with a possible D match to TRBD1 (5 bases). Germline V gene sequence: CDR1 DFQATT, CDR2 SNEGSKA (reference sequence). The V gene lost 6 bases and the J gene lost 0 bases, with 12 bases spanning the gap. This CDR3 region has 14 residues.

Of note for this clonotype: The junction and the germline gene differ at one end; a read error may be behind it. The chain joins TRBV18 to TRBJ1-2, with 7 bases that match TRBD1. The CDR3 is made up of 16 amino acids. Germline V gene data show CDR1 as KGHSH and CDR2 as LQKENI. DNA of the CDR3: TGTGCCAGCTCATCACCCCTGGGACAGATCAACTATGGCTACACCTTC. Its protein product is CASSSPLGQINYGYTF.